The 27 T cell receptor beta chains in this list originate from one sample, sequenced in a study of blood T cell repertoires in COVID-19. Profiled with immunoSEQ multiplex PCR; TCRdb holds only in-frame clones, not every one. The repertoire holds roughly 250,000 clones, with over 80% as singletons. The specimen was peripheral blood. The receptors here all came from a human donor in a cohort sampled during active COVID-19.

The chain is built from TRBV7-9 and TRBJ1-1, with a possible D match to TRBD1 (6 bases). CDR1 and CDR2 from the germline V gene are SEHNR and FQNEAQ (reference sequence). Trimming took off 4 bases at V and 1 base at J, with 13 bases between the two ends. The CDR3 is made up of 15 amino acids. The CDR3 coding sequence is TGTGCCAGCAGCTCCCTTCAGGGGACGAACACTGAAGCTTTCTTT. Translation gives CASSSLQGTNTEAFF.

The chain uses TRBV5-1 and TRBJ2-5; TRBD1 matches 8 bases. The V and J ends lost 0 bases and 4 bases, in that order; junction bases with no gene match: 8. In germline, CDR1 is SGHRS, CDR2 YFSETQ. This CDR3 comprises 16 residues. CDR3 residues: CASSLDGRGRSETQYF. For the CDR3, the DNA is TGCGCCAGCAGCTTGGACGGCAGGGGGCGTTCAGAGACCCAGTACTTC.

The chain carries TRBV3-1 (or the pseudogene TRBV3-2) and TRBJ2-3; D remains unclear. Germline V gene lookup returns CDR1 LGHDT and CDR2 YNNKEL (reference sequence). Trimming pared 1 base from V and 4 bases from J, leaving 6 bases between. There are 13 residues in the CDR3. The CDR3 DNA reads as TGTGCCAGCAGCCAAGTCGTCGCAGATACGCAGTATTTT. Translation gives CASSQVVADTQYF.

This clone came up a few times. The chain couples TRBV5-5 to TRBJ1-3; 7 nucleotides align to TRBD1. V dropped 0 bases and J dropped 0; count of bases not matched to a gene: 12. CDR3 length: 19 residues. The germline CDR1 and CDR2 sequences are SGHKS and YYEKEE (reference sequence). The CDR3 loop is CASSLGRVNRGFSGNTIYF. CDR3 DNA: TGTGCCAGCAGCTTGGGCCGGGTGAACAGGGGATTCTCTGGAAACACCATATATTTT.

This clone occurred once. The chain recombines TRBV10-1 with TRBJ2-3; possibly TRBD1 for D (6 bases). CDR3 length: 15 amino acids. Germline V gene sequence: CDR1 WNHNN, CDR2 SYGVQD (reference sequence). Trimming removed 0 bases from V and 5 bases from J, with 12 bases in between. The CDR3 DNA is TGCGCCAGCAGTGAGTCGACGTTAGGGGGAGATACGCAGTATTTT. Protein sequence: CASSESTLGGDTQYF.

The chain links TRBV5-3 to TRBJ2-3; D is perhaps TRBD2 (6 bases). TRBV5-3 is an ORF for which the function is uncertain. Deletions cut 6 bases from V and 5 bases from J, with 16 bases between. The CDR3 runs 14 residues. The CDR3 coding sequence is TGTGCCAGAACCCTGGGGGGTATAGGAGATACGCAGTATTTT. This encodes CARTLGGIGDTQYF.

V usage is TRBV7-6 and J usage is TRBJ2-5; TRBD2 matches at 7 bases. The CDR3 covers 17 residues. V shed 3 bases, J shed 1 base, and the junction held 11 bases outside the gene matches. Germline V gives CDR1 SGHVS, CDR2 FNYEAQ. The CDR3 loop reads CASSLGPAAGIQETQYF. The CDR3 bases are TGTGCCAGCAGCTTGGGGCCGGCAGCGGGGATCCAAGAGACCCAGTACTTC.

This chain joins TRBV12-3 or TRBV12-4 and TRBJ2-3, with D possibly TRBD2 on 5 matching bases. The CDR3 loop spans 12 amino acids. Trimming stripped 5 bases from V and 2 bases from J, with 5 bases between. The CDR3 DNA reads as TGTGCCAGCAGTCGGGACACAGATACGCAGTATTTT. Translating it yields CASSRDTDTQYF.

CDR3 sequence reads: CASRPQHHGSEQYF. The CDR3 DNA is TGTGCCAGCAGACCACAACACCACGGGAGCGAGCAGTACTTC. The chain has TRBV7-9 and TRBJ2-7, with D perhaps TRBD2 (6 bases). Germline loops: CDR1 SEHNR, CDR2 FQNEAQ (reference sequence). Deletions cut 6 bases from V and 6 bases from J, with 18 bases between. CDR3 length equals 14 residues. The full variable domain, in which reference TRBV7-9 and TRBJ2-7 provide the parts outside the CDR3, is DTGVSQNPRHKITKRGQNVTFRCDPISEHNRLYWYRQTLGQGPEFLTYFQNEAQLEKSRLLSDRFSAERPKGSFSTLEIQRTEQGDSAMYLCASRPQHHGSEQYFGPGTRLTVT.

This clone came up once. The V and J genes are TRBV7-2 and TRBJ2-3; 10 bases agree with TRBD2. The CDR3 covers 16 residues. The germline CDR1 and CDR2 sequences are SGHTA and FQGNSA. Trimming took 5 bases from V and 1 from J; bases not matched to a gene: 6. CDR3 nucleotides: TGTGCCAGCAGCCATCTAGCGGGAGTAGGCACAGATACGCAGTATTTT. It codes for CASSHLAGVGTDTQYF.

There are a few counts of this clone. V usage is TRBV28 and J usage is TRBJ1-2, with TRBD1 matching 7 bases. This CDR3 comprises 13 residues. V dropped 4 bases and J dropped 8; count of bases not matched to a gene: 7. Germline loops: CDR1 MDHEN, CDR2 SYDVKM. The CDR3 DNA reads as TGTGCCAGCAGTTCAACAGGGGCGAGGGGCTACACCTTC. This encodes CASSSTGARGYTF.

The gene calls are TRBV4-1 and TRBJ1-6; the D is unclear. Germline CDR1 is MGHRA and CDR2 is YSYEKL. The CDR3 has 15 residues. V lost 0 bases to trimming and J lost 17 bases, with 20 bases between them. The CDR3 spells CASSQDEGGEFKVHF. For the CDR3, the DNA is TGCGCCAGCAGCCAAGACGAGGGTGGGGAATTCAAAGTCCACTTT.

The gene calls are TRBV4-1 and TRBJ1-5; D ambiguous. Germline CDR1 reads MGHRA; CDR2 reads YSYEKL. Trimming removed 0 bases at V and 0 bases at J, with 9 bases between. The CDR3 has 16 amino acids. CDR3 nucleotides: TGCGCCAGCAGCCAAGAGTTCGGGAATAGCAATCAGCCCCAGCATTTT. It codes for CASSQEFGNSNQPQHF.

The chain joins TRBV3-1 (or the pseudogene TRBV3-2) to TRBJ2-7, with 11 bases identical to TRBD2. With V trimmed by 5 bases and J by 6 bases, 3 bases remained unmatched. The CDR3 extends over 13 amino acids. Looked up from germline, CDR1 is LGHDT and CDR2 is YNNKEL (reference sequence). The CDR3, as DNA: TGTGCCAGCAGCTCTAGCGGGAGGAGCGAGCAGTACTTC. This encodes CASSSSGRSEQYF.

This clone was counted a single time. V gene TRBV5-1 combines with J gene TRBJ2-2, with TRBD1 matching 7 bases. Germline V gene data show CDR1 as SGHRS and CDR2 as YFSETQ. Losses at the gene ends were 5 bases for V and 2 bases for J; bases not matched to a gene: 6. This CDR3 has 15 residues. DNA of the CDR3: TGCGCCAGCAGTCCGGGACAGAGAAACACCGGGGAGCTGTTTTTT. Its protein is CASSPGQRNTGELFF.

The V gene is TRBV29-1, the J gene TRBJ1-3; D gene uncertain. CDR1 and CDR2 from the germline V gene are SQVTM and ANQGSEA. The CDR3 consists of 11 residues. Trimming shortened V by 4 bases and J by 3 bases, and 4 bases separated the two germline ends. CDR3 DNA sequence: TGCAGCGTTGGAGTTGGAAACACCATATATTTT. It translates to CSVGVGNTIYF.

The chain joins TRBV10-3 to TRBJ2-2; 10 nucleotides agree with TRBD1. The V and J ends lost 7 bases and 10 bases, in that order; junction bases with no gene match: 6. CDR1 is ENHRY and CDR2 is SYGVKD in the germline V gene. The length of the CDR3 is 13 residues. CDR3 sequence: CAITATGGEELFF. CDR3 nucleotide sequence: TGTGCCATCACCGCGACAGGGGGCGAGGAGCTGTTTTTT.

The chain has TRBV7-8 and TRBJ2-4; 9 positions match TRBD2. This CDR3 region has 14 residues. The trim removed 3 bases at V and 8 bases at J, leaving 5 bases unmatched. Per the germline V gene, CDR1 is SGHVS and CDR2 is FQNEAQ. CDR3 nucleotides: TGTGCCAGCAGCTTGGGCGGGGGGGCGGACATTCAGTACTTC. This codes for CASSLGGGADIQYF.

V gene TRBV7-9 combines with J gene TRBJ2-3, with 9 bases matching TRBD2. Germline V gene data show CDR1 as SEHNR and CDR2 as FQNEAQ (reference sequence). The junction had 5 bases not matched to a gene; V was cut back by 2 bases and J by 5 bases. The CDR3 covers 15 residues. This CDR3 is CASSLLAGLGDTQYF. DNA for the CDR3: TGTGCCAGCAGCTTACTAGCGGGATTAGGAGATACGCAGTATTTT.

V usage is TRBV28 and J usage is TRBJ2-3; 10 nucleotides line up with TRBD2. The CDR3 covers 15 residues. With 9 bases clipped from V and 4 bases from J, the junction kept 10 bases outside the gene matches. Germline assignment: CDR1 MDHEN and CDR2 SYDVKM. The CDR3 protein is CASPPASGRPDTQYF. CDR3 sequence (DNA): TGTGCCAGTCCTCCTGCTAGCGGGAGACCAGATACGCAGTATTTT. Using reference TRBV28 and TRBJ2-3 for the parts outside the CDR3, the full variable domain is DVKVTQSSRYLVKRTGEKVFLECVQDMDHENMFWYRQDPGLGLRLIYFSYDVKMKEKGDIPEGYSVSREKKERFSLILESASTNQTSMYLCASPPASGRPDTQYFGPGTRLTVL.

This rearrangement joins TRBV2 to TRBJ2-3, with TRBD2 matching over 9 bases. Germline CDR1 is SNHLY and CDR2 is FYNNEI. The V segment lost 7 bases and the J segment 2 bases; nucleotides outside the gene matches: 7. The CDR3 loop spans 15 amino acids. The CDR3 DNA reads as TGTGCCAGCATGGTGCTAGCGGGGCCCACAGATACGCAGTATTTT. Translating it yields CASMVLAGPTDTQYF. Full variable domain (rest looked up from reference TRBV2 and TRBJ2-3): EPEVTQTPSHQVTQMGQEVILRCVPISNHLYFYWYRQILGQKVEFLVSFYNNEISEKSEIFDDQFSVERPDGSNFTLKIRSTKLEDSAMYFCASMVLAGPTDTQYFGPGTRLTVL.

This clone was seen just once. This chain connects TRBV29-1 to TRBJ1-5; D might be TRBD1 (5 bases). Looked up from germline, CDR1 is SQVTM and CDR2 is ANQGSEA. This CDR3 is 12 amino acids long. Trimming shortened V by 0 bases and J by 7 bases, and 7 bases separated the two germline ends. The CDR3, as DNA: TGCAGCGTTGAAGATAGGGGACAGCCCCAGCATTTT. Protein: CSVEDRGQPQHF.

The chain combines TRBV4-2 with TRBJ1-3, with TRBD1 identical over 9 bases. Trimming at V came to 4 bases and at J to 0 bases, leaving 7 bases not matched to a gene. CDR3 length equals 17 residues. CDR1 and CDR2 (germline): LGHNA, YNFKEQ. CDR3 coding DNA: TGTGCCAGCAGCCTTACAGGGGGCAGGGGCTCTGGAAACACCATATATTTT. Its protein is CASSLTGGRGSGNTIYF.

This clone was recorded once. The gene calls are TRBV27 and TRBJ1-4; D is possibly TRBD1 (5 bases). The CDR3 length is 13 residues. Germline assignment: CDR1 MNHEY and CDR2 SMNVEV (reference sequence). V dropped 3 bases and J dropped 7 bases, with 9 bases sitting between them. In DNA form, the CDR3 reads TGTGCCAGCAGTTTCGCAGGGCGTGAAAAACTGTTTTTT. This encodes CASSFAGREKLFF.

The chain employs TRBV28 and TRBJ1-1, with D possibly TRBD1 on 5 matching bases. The V gene lost 5 bases and the J gene lost 0 bases, with 19 bases spanning the gap. The CDR3 spans 17 residues. Germline loops: CDR1 MDHEN, CDR2 SYDVKM. DNA of the CDR3: TGTGCCAGCAGTCCACCTAAAATCACAGGAGTGAACACTGAAGCTTTCTTT. Translating it yields CASSPPKITGVNTEAFF.

The gene calls are TRBV5-1 and TRBJ1-3, with D possibly being TRBD1 (5 bases). The germline CDR1 and CDR2 sequences are SGHRS and YFSETQ. The CDR3 is 15 residues long. V was pared by 0 bases and J by 1 base, with 8 bases between. This chain's CDR3 is CASSLDQGSGNTIYF. CDR3 DNA sequence: TGCGCCAGCAGCTTGGATCAGGGTTCTGGAAACACCATATATTTT.

The chain recombines TRBV27 with TRBJ2-7, with 10 bases fitting TRBD1. V lost 6 bases and J lost 6; bases outside the gene matches: 17. The CDR3 has 17 residues. Germline CDR1 is MNHEY and CDR2 is SMNVEV (reference sequence). The DNA for the CDR3 is TGTGCCAGCAGCCCCCCCGACAGGGGGCCGGTTGGGGGCGAGCAGTACTTC. Amino acids: CASSPPDRGPVGGEQYF.